A selection of T cell receptor beta chains follows, all from one sample in a study of shared clonotypes between healthy human individuals. This table comes from immunoSEQ multiplex PCR, and its TCRdb copy is limited to in-frame clones, with some not included. The sample lists 2 million to 2.5 million clones, approximately 96% occurring once. What was sequenced was naive CD4+ T cells sorted from blood. These receptor sequences come from a man between 18 and 29 years old in good health. CDR3s include the opening cysteine and the closing phenylalanine or tryptophan. The order of the fields is J gene, D gene, V gene, clone size, CDR3 protein, CDR3 DNA. The D gene is left open where the match is weak. Some rows mark clone size as missing; the rest say once, few, many or name a class of expanded clone.

>TRBJ2-1|TRBD2|TRBV30|.
CAWSGGHILAGGDEQFF
TGTGCCTGGAGTGGAGGACACATTCTAGCGGGAGGGGATGAGCAGTTCTTC
>TRBJ2-5|TRBD1|TRBV29-1|.
CSVDPGQGDQETQYF
TGCAGCGTTGACCCGGGACAGGGGGACCAAGAGACCCAGTACTTC
>TRBJ2-2|TRBD2|TRBV27|.
CASSLSQRGHTGELFF
TGTGCCAGCAGTTTAAGTCAGCGGGGACACACCGGGGAGCTGTTTTTT
>TRBJ1-1|.|TRBV10-2|.
CASSLSHEAFF
TGCGCCAGCAGTCTCAGCCATGAAGCTTTCTTT
>TRBJ1-3|.|TRBV4-1|.
CASSQDGSSGNTIYF
TGCGCCAGCAGCCAAGATGGCAGCTCTGGAAACACCATATATTTT
>TRBJ2-3|.|TRBV2|.
CASSRGAATDTQYF
TGTGCCAGCTCGAGGGGAGCAGCCACAGATACGCAGTATTTT
>TRBJ2-1|.|TRBV9|.
CASSVAGTANYNEQFF
TGTGCCAGCAGCGTAGCCGGGACTGCCAACTACAATGAGCAGTTCTTC
>TRBJ2-1|.|TRBV10-1|.
CASSEASSYNEQFF
TGCGCCAGCAGTGAGGCGAGCTCCTACAATGAGCAGTTCTTC
>TRBJ2-3|TRBD2|TRBV6-5|.
CASGVAGGDTQYF
TGTGCCAGCGGGGTAGCGGGGGGAGATACGCAGTATTTT
>TRBJ1-5|TRBD1|TRBV2|.
CASSHLHRGSNQPQHF
TGTGCCAGCAGTCATCTCCACAGGGGAAGCAATCAGCCCCAGCATTTT
>TRBJ2-6|.|TRBV19|.
CGSGVSGANVLTF
TGTGGGAGTGGGGTTTCTGGGGCCAACGTCCTGACTTTC
>TRBJ2-2|TRBD2|TRBV19|.
CASSLSSGTNTGELFF
TGTGCCAGTAGTTTAAGTAGCGGGACGAACACCGGGGAGCTGTTTTTT
>TRBJ1-4|.|TRBV25-1|.
CASSSQPTNEKLFF
TGTGCCAGCAGTTCACAGCCAACTAATGAAAAACTGTTTTTT
>TRBJ2-2|TRBD2|TRBV4-1|once
CASSPGVILAGGLLNGELFF
TGCGCCAGCAGCCCAGGGGTCATACTAGCGGGGGGATTGTTGAACGGGGAGCTGTTTTTT
>TRBJ2-7|.|TRBV11-2|.
CASSTRPSRNSYEQYF
TGTGCCAGCAGCACCCGCCCTAGCCGGAACTCCTACGAGCAGTACTTC
>TRBJ2-1|TRBD1|TRBV5-1|once
CASSPETGVGEQFF
TGCGCCAGCAGCCCGGAGACAGGGGTGGGTGAGCAGTTCTTC
>TRBJ2-2|TRBD1|TRBV5-6|.
CASSPGTGKAGELFF
TGTGCCAGCAGCCCCGGGACAGGGAAGGCCGGGGAGCTGTTTTTT
>TRBJ1-1|TRBD1|TRBV2|.
CASNSLGQGNTEAFF
TGTGCCAGCAATTCCTTAGGACAGGGGAACACTGAAGCTTTCTTT
>TRBJ2-3|.|TRBV30|.
CAWSVRRGATDTQYF
TGTGCCTGGAGTGTAAGACGGGGGGCCACAGATACGCAGTATTTT
>TRBJ1-6|.|TRBV10-3|.
CAITSTETSPLHF
TGTGCCATCACTTCGACAGAAACCTCCCCCCTCCACTTT
>TRBJ2-1|TRBD1|TRBV11-2|.
CASSLFRTGVNEQFF
TGTGCCAGCAGCTTATTCCGGACAGGGGTCAATGAGCAGTTCTTC
>TRBJ2-5|.|TRBV28|.
CASSRDWEETQYF
TGTGCCAGCAGCAGGGACTGGGAAGAGACCCAGTACTTC
>TRBJ2-3|.|TRBV18|.
CASSPKTGPGDTQYF
TGTGCCAGCTCACCCAAGACAGGCCCGGGGGATACGCAGTATTTT
>TRBJ1-3|.|TRBV29-1|.
CSVEGSGSGNTIYF
TGCAGCGTTGAAGGGTCAGGGTCTGGAAACACCATATATTTT
>TRBJ2-1|TRBD2|TRBV2|.
CASSRTSGRARNEQFF
TGTGCCAGCAGCCGGACTAGCGGGAGGGCCCGGAATGAGCAGTTCTTC
>TRBJ2-3|TRBD1|TRBV5-1|.
CASSLAGQDSVSTDTQYF
TGCGCCAGCAGCCTCGCGGGACAGGATTCCGTTAGCACAGATACGCAGTATTTT
>TRBJ2-7|.|TRBV18|.
CASSPPSLREQYF
TGTGCCAGCTCACCACCGTCCCTCCGGGAGCAGTACTTC
>TRBJ2-7|TRBD2|TRBV5-1|once
CASDLGSGTTSYEQYF
TGCGCGTCAGACTTGGGTAGCGGGACGACCTCCTACGAGCAGTACTTC
>TRBJ2-1|.|TRBV5-4|.
CASSPDSSRNNEQFF
TGTGCCAGCAGCCCTGATTCTTCGCGGAACAATGAGCAGTTCTTC
>TRBJ2-5|.|TRBV2|.
CARGTGETQYF
TGTGCCCGAGGGACGGGGGAGACCCAGTACTTC
>TRBJ1-2|.|TRBV6-6|.
CASSPDSYGYTF
TGTGCCAGCAGCCCCGACAGCTATGGCTACACCTTC
>TRBJ1-2|.|TRBV6-1|.
CASSEQPGTNNYGYTF
TGTGCCAGCAGTGAACAACCCGGGACAAATAACTATGGCTACACCTTC
>TRBJ2-2|.|TRBV5-1|.
CASSPGAGHGELFF
TGCGCCAGCAGCCCTGGGGCAGGCCACGGGGAGCTGTTTTTT
>TRBJ1-1|TRBD1|TRBV6-1|.
CASIRTGVSYTEAFF
TGTGCCAGCATACGGACAGGGGTCTCGTACACTGAAGCTTTCTTT
>TRBJ1-2|TRBD1|TRBV30|.
CAWSGTVRGYTF
TGTGCCTGGAGCGGGACAGTCAGGGGCTACACCTTC
>TRBJ1-6|.|TRBV18|few
CASSPFQGGDSPLHF
TGTGCCAGCTCACCTTTCCAGGGCGGGGATTCACCCCTCCACTTT
>TRBJ2-7|TRBD1|TRBV6-1|.
CASSVGGASYEQYF
TGTGCCAGCAGTGTAGGGGGCGCATCCTACGAGCAGTACTTC
>TRBJ2-1|TRBD2|TRBV19|.
CASSGLAGGFYNEQFF
TGTGCCAGTAGTGGACTAGCGGGAGGGTTCTACAATGAGCAGTTCTTC
>TRBJ2-7|TRBD1|TRBV10-3|.
CAISEGTDEQYF
TGTGCCATCAGTGAGGGGACAGACGAGCAGTACTTC
>TRBJ2-2|TRBD2|TRBV9|.
CASSLSGGSALGDDGELFF
TGTGCCAGCAGCTTGAGCGGGGGTAGCGCCCTAGGGGATGACGGGGAGCTGTTTTTT
>TRBJ1-5|.|TRBV4-1|.
CASSQDIGVGQPQHF
TGCGCCAGCAGCCAAGATATAGGTGTAGGTCAGCCCCAGCATTTT